This T cell receptor (beta chain) was found in a study of T cells in localized non-small cell lung cancer. Germline CDR1 is ENHRY and CDR2 is SYGVKD. V was pared by 9 bases and J by 2 bases, with 3 bases of the junction left unmatched. CDR3 length: 14 residues. Data came from immunoSEQ multiplex PCR; TCRdb stores just in-frame clones and leaves some out. The sample lists 13,000 to 15,000 clones, roughly nine tenths seen once, with under 3% in the top ten. The sequenced sample was peripheral blood mononuclear cells, obtained before any cancer treatment. This chain joins TRBV10-3 and TRBJ2-5; 13 bases align to TRBD2. The TCR comes from a man aged 40 to 70 with stage III lung adenocarcinoma. The CDR3 loop is CAIGLAGEQETQYF. For the CDR3, the DNA is TGTGCCATAGGACTAGCGGGAGAACAAGAGACCCAGTACTTC.